The rows below give T cell receptor beta chains drawn from one sample of a study of shared clonotypes between healthy human individuals. TCRdb keeps only in-frame clones here, not all; method: immunoSEQ multiplex PCR. The table records about 1 million clones, around 75% of them present only once. The sample consisted of memory CD4+ T cells sorted from blood. These receptors came from a man in his late teens or twenties in good health. Both conserved end residues are trimmed from each CDR3. The D gene is left open where the match is weak. Size values are once, few and many counts, or a class for expanded clones, and some rows have none.

CDR3: ASSLAPLAGGTGELF
V: TRBV5-1
size: few
D: TRBD2

CDR3: ASSFASGKNEQF
V: TRBV27
size: .
D: TRBD2

CDR3: ASMRDGAETQY
V: TRBV27
size: once
D: .

CDR3: ASSATIGQGSGEQY
V: TRBV5-5
size: .
D: .

CDR3: ASSLVSGSWYGYT
V: TRBV7-2
size: .
D: .

CDR3: ASSQETTAWGQY
V: TRBV7-8
size: .
D: .

CDR3: ASSPGLAGKTDNEQF
V: TRBV11-2
size: .
D: TRBD2

CDR3: ASGGTSFAQETQY
V: TRBV5-1
size: few
D: TRBD2

CDR3: APRSGYNEQF
V: TRBV5-1
size: .
D: .

CDR3: ASRQGTSGGVYNEQF
V: TRBV27
size: .
D: TRBD2

CDR3: ASSLLASSYGYT
V: TRBV11-2
size: .
D: .

CDR3: ASSYTGGLNTEAF
V: TRBV6-6
size: .
D: .

CDR3: ASSVSGDTQY
V: TRBV5-1
size: once
D: .

CDR3: ASSLDGPGMDEQF
V: TRBV11-2
size: .
D: .

CDR3: ASGPSTGLAGGNTIY
V: TRBV12-5
size: .
D: .

CDR3: ASSHLALSNTGELF
V: TRBV5-6
size: .
D: .

CDR3: ASSVGTGMGTEAF
V: TRBV7-2
size: few
D: .

CDR3: ASSYEGQMNTEAF
V: TRBV6-6
size: .
D: TRBD1

CDR3: ASSPTQREAF
V: TRBV18
size: few
D: .

CDR3: ASSPGQSGWANTEAF
V: TRBV5-1
size: few
D: TRBD1

CDR3: ASSLLGGWGSYNEQF
V: TRBV27
size: .
D: .

CDR3: ASSNLAGGYEQY
V: TRBV6-6
size: .
D: TRBD2

CDR3: ASIEGGDRSSPLH
V: TRBV6-1
size: once
D: .

CDR3: ASSSNRGQDGYT
V: TRBV6-5
size: .
D: TRBD1